This T cell receptor (beta chain) was identified during a study of blood T cell repertoires in COVID-19. Study in general: T cells, B-cell-depleted T cells, or PBMCs provided the cDNA or gDNA that served as material.

Recruitment covered about two dozen US areas and drew participants whose ages spanned roughly 18 to 100 years. This CDR3 has 14 residues. Germline V CDR1 and CDR2: MNHNS, SASEGT. The J segment lost 9 bases and the V segment lost 3 bases, leaving 6 bases of the junction unmatched. Data came from immunoSEQ multiplex PCR; TCRdb stores just in-frame clones and leaves some out. The table has a few hundred thousand clones, about 81% seen once; the top ten hold 7.5% to 10%. J is TRBJ1-3 and V is TRBV6-1; 9 bases line up with TRBD1. The sequencing sample was made of PBMCs or T cells enriched from blood (not recorded which). This clonotype was obtained from a middle-aged man who had recovered from COVID-19. The CDR3: CASSEGTGQATIYF. The DNA for the CDR3 is TGTGCCAGCAGTGAGGGGACAGGGCAGGCCACCATATATTTT.